A selection of T cell receptor beta chains follows, all from one sample in a study of T cell repertoires in cytomegalovirus infection. Their specific antigens are unknown. TCRdb re-called the reads through MiXCR, storing one row per CDR3 protein. This table holds roughly 500,000 distinct CDR3 sequences, approximately 46% found once. Source: cultured PBMCs, taken from culture after CMV antigen stimulation. These receptors came from a human donor in good health (CMV status not recorded). Some clones in this sample may be carry-over from other donors' samples. Each CDR3 is given with its conserved first and last residue. D genes are given only for firm matches. The size field is filled for only some rows; it gives once, few, many or a size class.

>NA|TRBD1|TRBJ2-7|TRBV7-8
CASGQGFIGREQYF
TGTGCCTCGGGACAGGGGTTCATAGGGCGCGAGCAGTACTTC
>NA|NA|TRBJ2-7|TRBV7-2
CASSLTISYEQYF
TGTGCCAGCAGCTTAACCATTTCCTACGAGCAGTACTTC
>NA|NA|TRBJ2-5|TRBV15
CATSRDIWEAQYF
TGTGCCACCTCCCGGGACATTTGGGAGGCCCAGTACTTC
>many|TRBD2|TRBJ2-1|TRBV7-2
CASSLVSSGSFNEQFF
TGTGCCAGCAGCTTAGTGAGTAGCGGGAGTTTTAATGAGCAGTTCTTC
>NA|TRBD2|TRBJ2-1|TRBV28
CASSSTSGGATEQFF
TGTGCCAGCAGCTCGACTAGCGGGGGGGCCACTGAGCAGTTCTTC
>few|NA|TRBJ2-2|TRBV5-4
CASSFAGANTGELFF
TGTGCCAGCAGCTTTGCCGGAGCAAACACCGGGGAGCTGTTTTTT
>NA|TRBD1|TRBJ1-4|TRBV28
CASSLQGGHEKLFF
TGTGCCAGCAGTCTACAGGGGGGCCATGAAAAACTGTTTTTT
>few|NA|TRBJ2-2|TRBV7-8
CASSSLKGVTGELFF
TGTGCCAGCAGCTCCCTGAAAGGGGTCACCGGGGAGCTGTTTTTT
>few|TRBD2|TRBJ2-5|TRBV27
CASSLSGGNTQYF
TGTGCCAGCAGTTTATCGGGAGGGAACACCCAGTACTTC
>few|TRBD2|TRBJ2-5|TRBV4-1
CASSQFPGGGLEETQYF
TGCGCCAGCAGCCAATTCCCCGGGGGGGGACTAGAGGAGACCCAGTACTTC
>few|NA|TRBJ2-7|TRBV7-2
CASSPSRDSGEQYF
TGTGCCAGCAGCCCCTCCAGGGACTCTGGCGAGCAGTACTTC
>NA|TRBD2|TRBJ2-5|TRBV7-6
CASSTSGIETQYF
TGTGCCAGCAGCACTAGCGGAATCGAGACCCAGTACTTC
>NA|TRBD2|TRBJ2-7|TRBV11-2
CASSPGTSGEKYF
TGTGCCAGCAGCCCGGGGACTAGCGGTGAAAAGTACTTC
>NA|NA|TRBJ2-3|TRBV2
CASTADSTDTQYF
TGTGCCAGCACGGCGGATAGCACAGATACGCAGTATTTT
>NA|NA|TRBJ1-6|TRBV7-2
CASSPFGGSSPLHF
TGTGCCAGCAGCCCCTTCGGTGGTTCTTCACCCCTCCACTTT